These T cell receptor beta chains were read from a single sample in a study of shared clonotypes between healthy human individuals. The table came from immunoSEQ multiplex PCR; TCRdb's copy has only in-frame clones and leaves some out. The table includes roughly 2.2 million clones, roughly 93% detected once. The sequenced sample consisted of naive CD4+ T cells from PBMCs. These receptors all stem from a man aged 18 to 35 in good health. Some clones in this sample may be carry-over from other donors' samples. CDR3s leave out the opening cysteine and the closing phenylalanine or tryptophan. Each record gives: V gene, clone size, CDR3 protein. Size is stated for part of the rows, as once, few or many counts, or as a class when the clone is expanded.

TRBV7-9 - ASSSGEWRDRGYEQY
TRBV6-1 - ASSPGTRGFGEQY
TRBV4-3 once ASSLVPWGVTEAF
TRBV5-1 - ASSLGQVDTGELF
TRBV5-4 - ASSPQTASTDTQY
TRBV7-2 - ASSLFNRGFTEAF
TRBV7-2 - ASSFLADTDTQY
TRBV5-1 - ASSPSIDEQF
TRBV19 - ASSIRKARSGNTIY
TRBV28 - ASSSGEVKADTQY
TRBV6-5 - ASSYHYEQY
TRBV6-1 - ASKEPGGDNEQF